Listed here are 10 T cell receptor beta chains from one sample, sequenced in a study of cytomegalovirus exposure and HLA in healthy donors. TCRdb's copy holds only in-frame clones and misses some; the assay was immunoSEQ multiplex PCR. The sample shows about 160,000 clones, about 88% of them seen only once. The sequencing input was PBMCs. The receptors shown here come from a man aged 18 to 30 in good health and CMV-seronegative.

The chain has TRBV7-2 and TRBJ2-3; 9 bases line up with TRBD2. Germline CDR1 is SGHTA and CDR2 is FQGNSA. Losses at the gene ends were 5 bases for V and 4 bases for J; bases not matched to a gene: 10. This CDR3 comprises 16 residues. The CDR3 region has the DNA TGTGCCAGCAGCGGCATAGCGGGAGTAGTGTCAGATACGCAGTATTTT. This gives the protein CASSGIAGVVSDTQYF.

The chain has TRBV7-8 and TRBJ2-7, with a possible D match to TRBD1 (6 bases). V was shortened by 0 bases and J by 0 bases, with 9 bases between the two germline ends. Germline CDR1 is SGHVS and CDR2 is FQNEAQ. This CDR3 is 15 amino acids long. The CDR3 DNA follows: TGTGCCAGCAGCTTAGCGACAGGAGGCTCCTACGAGCAGTACTTC. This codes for CASSLATGGSYEQYF.

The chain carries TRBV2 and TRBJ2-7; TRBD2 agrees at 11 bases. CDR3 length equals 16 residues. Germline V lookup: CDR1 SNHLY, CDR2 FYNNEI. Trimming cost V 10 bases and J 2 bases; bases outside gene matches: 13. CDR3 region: CAITSGTSGFTYEQYF. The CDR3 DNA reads TGTGCCATCACTTCCGGGACTAGCGGTTTTACCTACGAGCAGTACTTC.

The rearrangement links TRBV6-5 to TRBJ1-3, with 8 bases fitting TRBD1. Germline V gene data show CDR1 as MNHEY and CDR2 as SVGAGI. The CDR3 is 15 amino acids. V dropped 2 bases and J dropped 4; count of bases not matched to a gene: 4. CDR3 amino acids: CASSYRTGYGNTIYF. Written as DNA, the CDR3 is TGTGCCAGCAGTTACCGGACAGGGTACGGAAACACCATATATTTT.

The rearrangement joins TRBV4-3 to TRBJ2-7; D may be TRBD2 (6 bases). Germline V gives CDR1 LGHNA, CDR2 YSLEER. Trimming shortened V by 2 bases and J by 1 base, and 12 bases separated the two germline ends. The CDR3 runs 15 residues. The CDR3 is CASSQRRENSYEQYF. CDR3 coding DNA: TGCGCCAGCAGCCAAAGACGGGAGAATTCCTACGAGCAGTACTTC.

The DNA for the CDR3 is TGTGCCAGCAGCACGGGGGGGGGTTCGTACCAAGAGACCCAGTACTTC. The encoded protein is CASSTGGGSYQETQYF. The rearrangement links TRBV7-8 to TRBJ2-5; 8 bases map to TRBD2. Germline V gives CDR1 SGHVS, CDR2 FQNEAQ. After removal of 5 bases from V and 0 bases from J, the junction contained 8 bases not matched to a gene. The CDR3 covers 16 residues. Supplemented by reference TRBV7-8 and TRBJ2-5, the full variable domain reads GAGVSQSPRYKVAKRGQDVALRCDPISGHVSLFWYQQALGQGPEFLTYFQNEAQLDKSGLPSDRFFAERPEGSVSTLKIQRTQQEDSAVYLCASSTGGGSYQETQYFGPGTRLLVL.

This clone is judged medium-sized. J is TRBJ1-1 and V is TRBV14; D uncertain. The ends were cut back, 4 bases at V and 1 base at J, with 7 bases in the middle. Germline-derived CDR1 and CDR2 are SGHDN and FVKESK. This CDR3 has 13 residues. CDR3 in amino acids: CASSLISNTEAFF. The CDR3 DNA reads TGTGCCAGCAGCCTAATATCGAACACTGAAGCTTTCTTT. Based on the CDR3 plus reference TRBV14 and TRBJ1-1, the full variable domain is EAGVTQFPSHSVIEKGQTVTLRCDPISGHDNLYWYRRVMGKEIKFLLHFVKESKQDESGMPNNRFLAERTGGTYSTLKVQPAELEDSGVYFCASSLISNTEAFFGQGTRLTVV.

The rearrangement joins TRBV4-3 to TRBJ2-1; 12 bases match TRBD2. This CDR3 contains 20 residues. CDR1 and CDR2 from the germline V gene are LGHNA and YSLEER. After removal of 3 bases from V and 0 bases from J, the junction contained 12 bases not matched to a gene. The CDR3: CASSQGIRLAGASSYNEQFF. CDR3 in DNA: TGCGCCAGCAGCCAGGGAATAAGACTAGCGGGAGCGAGCTCCTACAATGAGCAGTTCTTC.

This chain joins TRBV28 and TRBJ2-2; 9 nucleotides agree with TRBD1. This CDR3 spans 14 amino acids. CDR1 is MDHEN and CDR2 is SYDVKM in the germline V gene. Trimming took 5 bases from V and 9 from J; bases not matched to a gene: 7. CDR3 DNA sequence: TGTGCCAGCAGTCTCCGGGACAGGGTTAGGGAGCTGTTTTTT. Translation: CASSLRDRVRELFF.

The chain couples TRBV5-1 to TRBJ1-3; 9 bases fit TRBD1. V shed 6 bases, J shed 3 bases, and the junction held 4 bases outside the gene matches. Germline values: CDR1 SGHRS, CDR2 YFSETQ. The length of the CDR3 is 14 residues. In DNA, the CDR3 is TGCGCCAGCACTACAGGGGGCCTTGGAAACACCATATATTTT. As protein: CASTTGGLGNTIYF.